This T cell receptor beta chain was documented in a study of shared clonotypes between healthy human individuals. Study in general: A couple of women and a few men aged 18 to 49 made up the donors.

Replicate PCRs for unsorted PBMC used about 0.3 ug DNA (approximately 30,000 T cell genomes). Assay used: immunoSEQ multiplex PCR; TCRdb lists only in-frame clones, some missing. The sample contains 400,000 to 550,000 clones, roughly 85% of which appear only once. Each of the donors was a healthy adult who was HIV-negative and had not had a recent acute infection or vaccination. The V gene's germline CDR1 is LNHDA and CDR2 SQIVND (reference sequence). CDR3 length equals 12 residues. V was shortened by 7 bases and J by 3 bases, with 9 bases between the two germline ends. Sequencing used PBMCs. The TCR comes from a woman in her thirties or forties in good health. Some clones in this sample may be carry-over from other donors' samples. This sequence joins TRBV19 and TRBJ1-1; no reliable D call. CDR3 sequence reads: CASKEGYTEAFF. The CDR3 DNA is TGTGCCAGTAAGGAGGGCTACACTGAAGCTTTCTTT. The whole variable domain, filled in from reference TRBV19 and TRBJ1-1, reads DGGITQSPKYLFRKEGQNVTLSCEQNLNHDAMYWYRQDPGQGLRLIYYSQIVNDFQKGDIAEGYSVSREKKESFPLTVTSAQKNPTAFYLCASKEGYTEAFFGQGTRLTVV.